A single T cell receptor beta chain is shown here with its context. The sample holds a few counts of this clonotype. Its antigen remains unidentified. No base qualities exist here, and no much larger clone lies one base off it. Ficoll-Paque density gradient centrifugation was used to isolate PBMCs. The entry originates in a study of T-cell memory formation after mild COVID-19 (dated by TCRdb to the early 2020s). A note on the overall study: Most TCR sequence clusters were specific to one of the two donors. Two young, previously healthy adult volunteers made up the cohort, one male and one female. T-cell clones expanding and contracting after mild COVID-19 in two donors were tracked by longitudinal TCRalpha and TCRbeta repertoire sequencing. Overall results and qualifications from the work: The study covered only a couple of mild cases, and larger cohorts including severe cases with pre-infection samples were considered necessary. Clones that contracted from day 15 to 85 showed balanced CD4/CD8 phenotypes, whereas a second wave of clones that expanded from day 15 to 37 leaned towards CD4+. Whether the second-wave clones peaking on day 37 were SARS-CoV-2 specific was not confirmed. Contracting CD4+ clones were located mainly in the CM and EM memory subsets, whereas CD8+ clones were found to be enriched in EMRA. Some responding clones were detected in pre-infection memory, which suggested that pre-existing cross-reactive memory T cells had joined the SARS-CoV-2 response.

Measured from the cysteine to the phenylalanine, the CDR3 is 13 residues long. The retained sequence is limited to the CDR3, 39 bases, with the frame set at the first base. The germline ends are 10 bases apart after V is trimmed by 7 bases and J by 1 base. Taken from the germline V gene (reference sequence), the CDR1 and CDR2 loops are PRHDT and FYEKMQ. The run used an Illumina NovaSeq 6000. Using 5'RACE with constant-segment primers, TCRalpha and TCRbeta cDNA libraries were constructed, with sample barcodes and unique molecular identifiers added in the process. RNA was extracted from every sample with Trizol reagent. The libraries were amplified in two PCR steps, and the second step added a second sample barcode and Illumina TruSeq adapters. Sequencing of the libraries was done on an Illumina NovaSeq, producing 2 x 150 bp paired-end reads. As for how the authors treated the data: Demultiplexing of reads and collapsing into UMI-guided consensus sequences were performed with migec v1.2.7. Using mixcr v2.1.11, UMI consensuses were aligned to TRA and TRB V and J templates and then assembled into clonotypes. A clonotype was counted as expanded or contracted only when both edgeR and NoisET called the clonotype significant, with the noise models trained on biological replicates. For edgeR calls, the thresholds were a false discovery rate-adjusted p below 0.01 and a log2 fold-change of 1. As an exploratory analysis of dynamics, max-normalized trajectories of the 1000 most abundant clonotypes were examined by PCA with hierarchical clustering. The CD4 or CD8 phenotype of responding clones was assigned using the separately sequenced CD4+ and CD8+ repertoires. TCRdb cleaned the public reads at Q25 with fastp, built clones with MiXCR and kept in-frame beta chains. Each record represents a unique CDR3 protein, reported with the most common genes and DNA among its rows. The V and J calls shown here were made by TCRdb, not taken from the authors' results. A total of 400,000 to 500,000 distinct CDR3 sequences appear in this sample, 24% of them only once. Jointly, the top ten make up roughly 8.9% of the sample.

Material: PBMCs or a T cell subset sorted from them (not recorded which). The TCR was taken from an adult woman who had mild COVID-19 (a few samples of this study predate the infection). The sample titles of this study are shuffled in the database, so cell type and time point are left out; the donor was told from shared clones. Here the chain combines TRBV13 and TRBJ1-1; no confident D gene assignment can be made. The CDR3 corresponds to CASMRTRNTEAFF. Here is the DNA: TGTGCCAGCATGAGGACGAGGAACACTGAAGCTTTCTTT.